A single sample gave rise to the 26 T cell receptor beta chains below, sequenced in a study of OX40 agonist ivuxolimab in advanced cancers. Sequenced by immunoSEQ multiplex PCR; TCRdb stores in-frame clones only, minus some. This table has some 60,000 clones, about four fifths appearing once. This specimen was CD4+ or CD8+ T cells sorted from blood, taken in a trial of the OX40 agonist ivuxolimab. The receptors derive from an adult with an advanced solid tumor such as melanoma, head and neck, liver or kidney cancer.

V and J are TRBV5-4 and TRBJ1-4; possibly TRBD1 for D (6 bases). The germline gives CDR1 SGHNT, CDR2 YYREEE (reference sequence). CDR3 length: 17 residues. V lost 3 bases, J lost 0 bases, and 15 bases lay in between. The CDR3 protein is CASSSGGATSTNEKLFF. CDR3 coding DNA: TGTGCCAGCAGCTCGGGGGGCGCAACTTCAACTAATGAAAAACTGTTTTTT.

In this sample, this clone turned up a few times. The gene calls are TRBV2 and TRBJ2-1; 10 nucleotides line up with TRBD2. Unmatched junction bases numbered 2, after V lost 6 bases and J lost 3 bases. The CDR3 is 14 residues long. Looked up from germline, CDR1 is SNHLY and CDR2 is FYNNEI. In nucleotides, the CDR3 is TGTGCCAGCAGAAGGACTAGCGGCTACAATGAGCAGTTCTTC. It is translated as CASRRTSGYNEQFF.

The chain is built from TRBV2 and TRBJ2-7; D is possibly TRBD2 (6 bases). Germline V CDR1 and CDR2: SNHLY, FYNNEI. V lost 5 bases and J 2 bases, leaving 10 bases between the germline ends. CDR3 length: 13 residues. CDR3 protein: CASSSPSAYEQYF. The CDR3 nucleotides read TGTGCCAGCAGTTCCCCTAGCGCCTACGAGCAGTACTTC.

The CDR3 DNA follows: TGTGCCAGCAGTTACCAGCAGGGGGTAGGCCAGCCCCAGCATTTT. Protein: CASSYQQGVGQPQHF. This rearrangement joins TRBV6-6 to TRBJ1-5; 7 bases are a match to TRBD1. The ends lost 2 bases at V and 7 bases at J; junction bases unmatched: 8. The CDR3 contains 15 residues. Germline CDR1 and CDR2: MNHNY and SVGAGI (reference sequence).

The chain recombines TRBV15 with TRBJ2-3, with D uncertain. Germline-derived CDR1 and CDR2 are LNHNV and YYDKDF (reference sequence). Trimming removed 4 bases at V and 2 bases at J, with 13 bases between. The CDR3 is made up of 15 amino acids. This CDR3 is CATSKSEPYTDTQYF. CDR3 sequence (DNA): TGTGCCACCAGCAAATCGGAACCTTACACAGATACGCAGTATTTT.

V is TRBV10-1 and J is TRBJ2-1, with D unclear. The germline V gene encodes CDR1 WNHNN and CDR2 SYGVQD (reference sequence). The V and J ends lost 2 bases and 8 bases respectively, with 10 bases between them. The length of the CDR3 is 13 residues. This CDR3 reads CASSEPQGHEQFF. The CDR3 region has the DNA TGCGCCAGCAGTGAGCCGCAAGGCCATGAGCAGTTCTTC.

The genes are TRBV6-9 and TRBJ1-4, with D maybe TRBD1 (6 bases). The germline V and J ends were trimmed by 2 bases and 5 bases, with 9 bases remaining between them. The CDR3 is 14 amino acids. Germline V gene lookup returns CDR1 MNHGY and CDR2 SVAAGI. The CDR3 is CASSYTGLNEKLFF. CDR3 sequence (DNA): TGTGCCAGCAGTTATACAGGGTTAAATGAAAAACTGTTTTTT.

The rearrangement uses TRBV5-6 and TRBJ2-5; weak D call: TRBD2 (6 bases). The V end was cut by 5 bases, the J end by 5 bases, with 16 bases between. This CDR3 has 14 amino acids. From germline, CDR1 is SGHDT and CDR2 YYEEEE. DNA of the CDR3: TGTGCCAGCAGGGGAGGCATAACACAGGAGACCCAGTACTTC. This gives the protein CASRGGITQETQYF.

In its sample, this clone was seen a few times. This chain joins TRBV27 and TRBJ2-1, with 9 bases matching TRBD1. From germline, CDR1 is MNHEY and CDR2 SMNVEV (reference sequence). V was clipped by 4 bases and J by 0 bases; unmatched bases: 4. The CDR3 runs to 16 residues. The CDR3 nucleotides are TGTGCCAGCAGTTATGGACAGGGGAGCTCCTACAATGAGCAGTTCTTC. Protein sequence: CASSYGQGSSYNEQFF.

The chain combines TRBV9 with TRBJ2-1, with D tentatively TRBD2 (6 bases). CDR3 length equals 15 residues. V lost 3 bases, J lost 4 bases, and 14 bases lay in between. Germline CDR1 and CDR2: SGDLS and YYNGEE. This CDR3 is CASSEGGARYNEQFF. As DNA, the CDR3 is TGTGCCAGCAGCGAAGGAGGGGCGAGATACAATGAGCAGTTCTTC.

The CDR3 loop is CASSEAPRQPRTQYF. The CDR3 coding sequence is TGTGCCAGCAGTGAAGCGCCCCGGCAGCCTAGGACCCAGTACTTC. V gene TRBV6-1 combines with J gene TRBJ2-5; no firm D call. Trimming removed 0 bases at V and 7 bases at J, with 15 bases between. CDR1 is MNHNS, CDR2 SASEGT, per germline. There are 15 residues in the CDR3.

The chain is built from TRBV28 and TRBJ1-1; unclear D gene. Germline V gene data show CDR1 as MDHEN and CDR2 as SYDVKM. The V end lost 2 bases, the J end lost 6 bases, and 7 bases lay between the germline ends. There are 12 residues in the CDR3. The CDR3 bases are TGTGCCAGCAGTTTAGGAGGGCCTGAAGCTTTCTTT. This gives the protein CASSLGGPEAFF.

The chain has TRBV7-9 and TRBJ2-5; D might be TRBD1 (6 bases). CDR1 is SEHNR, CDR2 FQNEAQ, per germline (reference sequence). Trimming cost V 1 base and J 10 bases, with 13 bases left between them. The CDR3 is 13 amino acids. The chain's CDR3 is CASSLDRDTDQYF. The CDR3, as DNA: TGTGCCAGCAGCTTAGACAGGGATACAGACCAGTACTTC.

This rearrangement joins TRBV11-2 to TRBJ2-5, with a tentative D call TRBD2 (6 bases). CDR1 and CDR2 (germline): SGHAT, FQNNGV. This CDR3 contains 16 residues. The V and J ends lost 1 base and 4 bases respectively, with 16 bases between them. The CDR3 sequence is CASSLAGSLGGETQYF. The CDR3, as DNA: TGTGCCAGCAGCTTAGCCGGGAGCTTAGGAGGAGAGACCCAGTACTTC.

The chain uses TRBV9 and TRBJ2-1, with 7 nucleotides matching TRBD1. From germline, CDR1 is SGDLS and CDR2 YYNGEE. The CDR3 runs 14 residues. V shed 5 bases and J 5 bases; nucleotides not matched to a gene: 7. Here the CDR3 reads CASRGTALNNEQFF. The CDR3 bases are TGTGCCAGCAGGGGGACAGCCCTCAACAATGAGCAGTTCTTC.

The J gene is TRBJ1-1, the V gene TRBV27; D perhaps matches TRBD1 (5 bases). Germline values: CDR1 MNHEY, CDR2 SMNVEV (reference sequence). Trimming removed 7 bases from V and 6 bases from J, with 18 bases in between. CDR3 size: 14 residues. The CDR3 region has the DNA TGTGCCAGCAACCCTTCCGGGGCGATCTCTGAAGCTTTCTTT. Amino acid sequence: CASNPSGAISEAFF.

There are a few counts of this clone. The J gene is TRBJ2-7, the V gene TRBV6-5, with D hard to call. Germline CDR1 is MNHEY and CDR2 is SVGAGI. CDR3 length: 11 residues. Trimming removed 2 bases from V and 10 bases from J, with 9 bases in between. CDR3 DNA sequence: TGTGCCAGCAGTTACAACAAACGACAGTACTTC. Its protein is CASSYNKRQYF.

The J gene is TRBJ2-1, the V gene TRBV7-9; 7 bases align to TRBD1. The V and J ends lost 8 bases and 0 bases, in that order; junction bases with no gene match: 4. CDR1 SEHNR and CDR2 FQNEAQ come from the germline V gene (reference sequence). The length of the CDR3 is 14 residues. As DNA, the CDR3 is TGTGCCAGCGGGGGACAGAGCTCCTACAATGAGCAGTTCTTC. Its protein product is CASGGQSSYNEQFF.

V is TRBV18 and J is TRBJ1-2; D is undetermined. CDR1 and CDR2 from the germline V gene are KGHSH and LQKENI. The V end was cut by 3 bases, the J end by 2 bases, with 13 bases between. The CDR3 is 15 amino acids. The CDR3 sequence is CASSPSGESNYGYTF. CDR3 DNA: TGTGCCAGCTCACCCAGTGGGGAGTCAAACTATGGCTACACCTTC.

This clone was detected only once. The CDR3 region is CASSQGGGTGELFF. CDR3 nucleotide sequence: TGCGCCAGCAGCCAAGGAGGGGGCACCGGGGAGCTGTTTTTT. The chain links TRBV4-1 to TRBJ2-2, with a weak D call TRBD1 (6 bases). This CDR3 region has 14 residues. The germline gives CDR1 MGHRA, CDR2 YSYEKL. The germline V and J ends were trimmed by 1 base and 4 bases, with 7 bases remaining between them.

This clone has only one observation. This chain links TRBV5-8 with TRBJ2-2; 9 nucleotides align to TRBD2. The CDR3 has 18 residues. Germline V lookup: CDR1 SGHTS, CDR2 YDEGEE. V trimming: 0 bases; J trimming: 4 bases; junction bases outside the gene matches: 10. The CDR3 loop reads CASSLVGTSTFGTGELFF. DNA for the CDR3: TGTGCCAGCAGCTTGGTTGGGACTAGCACGTTTGGCACCGGGGAGCTGTTTTTT.

In nucleotides, the CDR3 is TGTGCCAGCAGTTTTGCCCACCCGCGGGGAGCCTCCAATGAGCAGTTCTTC. Translating gives CASSFAHPRGASNEQFF. The gene calls are TRBV27 and TRBJ2-1, with TRBD2 as a possible D gene (6 bases). V was pared by 3 bases and J by 6 bases, with 21 bases between. Germline V gene lookup returns CDR1 MNHEY and CDR2 SMNVEV (reference sequence). The length of the CDR3 is 17 residues.

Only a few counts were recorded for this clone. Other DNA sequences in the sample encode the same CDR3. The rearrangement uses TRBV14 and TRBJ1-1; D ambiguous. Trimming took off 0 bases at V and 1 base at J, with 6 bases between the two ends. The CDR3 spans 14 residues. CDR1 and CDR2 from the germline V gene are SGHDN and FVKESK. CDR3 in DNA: TGTGCCAGCAGCCAAGAGGCAGGGAACACTGAAGCTTTCTTT. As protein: CASSQEAGNTEAFF.

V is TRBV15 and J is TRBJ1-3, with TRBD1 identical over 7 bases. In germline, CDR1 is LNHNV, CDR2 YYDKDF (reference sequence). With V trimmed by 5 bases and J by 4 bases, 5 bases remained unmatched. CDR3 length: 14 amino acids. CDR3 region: CATSADRAGNTIYF. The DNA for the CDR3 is TGTGCCACCAGCGCAGACAGGGCCGGAAACACCATATATTTT.

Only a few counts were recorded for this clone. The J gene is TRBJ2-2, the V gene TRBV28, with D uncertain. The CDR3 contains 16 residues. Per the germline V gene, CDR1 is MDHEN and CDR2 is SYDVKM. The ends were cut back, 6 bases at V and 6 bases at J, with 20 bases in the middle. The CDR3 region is CASSLNPAPKAGELFF. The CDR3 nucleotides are TGTGCCAGCAGCCTGAACCCGGCCCCCAAAGCCGGGGAGCTGTTTTTT.

The CDR3 bases are TGTGCCAGCTCACCCCAGCGGGAAGCACGCAATGAGCAGTTCTTC. Protein: CASSPQREARNEQFF. J is TRBJ2-1 and V is TRBV18, with 7 bases that match TRBD2. CDR3 length equals 15 residues. Germline CDR1 and CDR2: KGHSH and LQKENI. Trimming cost V 3 bases and J 6 bases; bases outside gene matches: 8.